The present TCR beta chain was sequenced within a study of blood T cell repertoires in COVID-19 (dated by TCRdb to the early 2020s). In the study overall: Collaborator samples came from the United States, Italy and Spain and covered acute and convalescent phases of COVID-19. The prospective study material was composed of cDNA or gDNA derived from T cells, B-cell-depleted T cells, or PBMCs. Deeply sampled blood TCRbeta repertoires from subjects exposed to, actively infected with, or recovered from COVID-19 were included in the dataset. The repertoires were released in a freely available public database meant as a resource for research on the immune response to SARS-CoV-2. Samples were obtained from the ongoing ImmuneRACE study (first 160 participants) and from over 1,000 subjects provided by 6 global collaborators. The sample metadata nearly always contained a de-identified subject ID, COVID-19 status, age in years and sex. Where HLA class I and class II types were available, the types were taken from metadata supplied by the sample provider, not from assay-based typing. What the authors observed across the whole study: Clinical and demographic metadata were provided uncurated, with the amount varying by source and participant.

Per the germline V gene, SGHTA is the CDR1 and FQGNSA is the CDR2. The CDR3 spans 15 residues, from the cysteine through the phenylalanine. Only the CDR3 portion is preserved as DNA: 45 bases, with reading frame beginning at the first base. Here V drops 3 bases and J drops 5 bases, and the junction holds 8 bases not matched to any gene. Another Seattle source contributed samples from volunteer blood donors who had recovered from COVID-19. Whole blood was collected in K2EDTA tubes by collaborating institutions according to the institutions' own protocols. For TCRbeta analysis, collaborators shipped samples in one of three forms: frozen whole blood, isolated PBMCs, or DNA extracted from either of those sample types. Worth noting for this clone: The specificity of this receptor is unknown. Per-nucleotide qualities are absent, and no much larger clonotype sits a single base away.

The immunoSEQ Assay, a bias-controlled multiplex PCR, was used to amplify TCRbeta CDR3 regions from genomic DNA. The original methods were these. Nucleated cell counts per sample were estimated from amplification of reference gene primers within the assay. To quantify the absolute abundance of each unique TCRbeta CDR3 rearrangement, sequence reads were collapsed and filtered. For each sample, productive Simpson clonality was calculated by taking the square root of Simpson's diversity index across productive rearrangements. This is the immuneACCESS table as TCRdb keeps it, with only in-frame sequences that have V and J called. A part of the clones is gone; compared with another copy, unresolved V genes explain less than half, and the rest is unexplained. V, J and clone size reflect that table, while D and trimming were determined from the DNA. The sample contains 250,000 or so clones, around four fifths of them found a single time. The ten largest clones represent roughly 1.9% of the sample.

The clonotype comes from a man aged 25 to 40 who had recovered from COVID-19. Material for sequencing was peripheral blood. The chain employs TRBV7-2 and TRBJ2-5; 8 central bases correspond to TRBD2. The CDR3 protein sequence reads: CASSLWAGGRETQYF. The DNA sequence is as follows: TGTGCCAGCAGCTTGTGGGCGGGGGGACGCGAGACCCAGTACTTC. The entire variable domain, with the stretches around the CDR3 drawn from the reference TRBV7-2 and TRBJ2-5 proteins, is GAGVSQSPSNKVTEKGKDVELRCDPISGHTALYWYRQSLGQGLEFLIYFQGNSAPDKSGLPSDRFSAERTGGSVSTLTIQRTQQEDSAVYLCASSLWAGGRETQYFGPGTRLLVL.